This is a list of T cell receptor beta chains from one sample in a study of blood T cell repertoires in COVID-19. Sequenced by immunoSEQ multiplex PCR; TCRdb stores in-frame clones only, minus some. The profile shows about 110,000 clones, around 90% of them singletons. The sample was peripheral blood. The receptors were gathered from a human donor in a cohort sampled during active COVID-19. Each CDR3 is given with its conserved first and last residue. A D gene is named only where the DNA matches it firmly. Only part of the rows carry a size: once, few, many, or a class if the clone is expanded.

abundance	j_gene	v_gene	d_gene	CDR3nt	CDR3aa
-	TRBJ2-2	TRBV6-1	-	TGTGCCAGCCGTGAGGGGGGGCCCACCGGGGAGCTGTTTTTT	CASREGGPTGELFF
-	TRBJ2-5	TRBV27	TRBD2	TGTGCCAGCAGCCTTCCTATAGCGGGGGGCCCCCAAGAGACCCAGTACTTC	CASSLPIAGGPQETQYF
-	TRBJ2-7	TRBV20-1	-	TGCAGTGCTAGTAGTACGAAGCACGCCTACGAGCAGTACTTC	CSASSTKHAYEQYF
-	TRBJ1-5	TRBV6-5	TRBD1	TGTGCCAGCAGTCGACAGGGAGATAGCAATCAGCCCCAGCATTTT	CASSRQGDSNQPQHF
-	TRBJ2-3	TRBV5-1	TRBD2	TGCGCCAGCAGCTTGGTTTCTAGCGGGACCGGCACAGATACGCAGTATTTT	CASSLVSSGTGTDTQYF
-	TRBJ2-5	TRBV24-1	-	TGTGCCACCAGTGAAGGGGGCCAAGAGACCCAGTACTTC	CATSEGGQETQYF
-	TRBJ2-1	TRBV7-9	-	TGTGCCAGCAGCTTCATAGGGCTCGGGAGCCGCTACAATGAGCAGTTCTTC	CASSFIGLGSRYNEQFF
once	TRBJ1-4	TRBV7-6	TRBD1	TGTGCCAGCAGCCCTTCTCGACAGGGAAAGAATGAAAAACTGTTTTTT	CASSPSRQGKNEKLFF
-	TRBJ2-2	TRBV18	TRBD1	TGTGCCAGCTCAAATCTACAGGGGAAGAACACCGGGGAGCTGTTTTTT	CASSNLQGKNTGELFF
few	TRBJ1-5	TRBV7-9	TRBD1	TGTGCCAGCGGGACAGGGACCAATCAGCCCCAGCATTTT	CASGTGTNQPQHF
-	TRBJ2-7	TRBV18	-	TGTGCCAGCTCAATCCGGGGCCAGCGGGACGAGCAGTACTTC	CASSIRGQRDEQYF
-	TRBJ2-7	TRBV5-1	TRBD2	TGCGCCAGCAGCTTGGGGGGACTAGTCCCCGGGAAAGACGAGCAGTACTTC	CASSLGGLVPGKDEQYF
-	TRBJ2-2	TRBV29-1	TRBD2	TGCAGCGCCAAGGCTAGCGGAGGGTCCGGGGAGCTGTTTTTT	CSAKASGGSGELFF
once	TRBJ1-2	TRBV28	-	TGTGCCAGCAGAACCCAGGAGGCGGGCTACACCTTC	CASRTQEAGYTF
-	TRBJ2-1	TRBV6-2/TRBV6-3	TRBD2	TGTGCCAGCAGTTCTCCCTCGCGGGGGAAGGGGAATGAGCAGTTCTTC	CASSSPSRGKGNEQFF
-	TRBJ1-6	TRBV4-1	-	TGCGCCAGCAGCCGTCAGGGGTTGTCACCCCTCCACTTT	CASSRQGLSPLHF
once	TRBJ2-5	TRBV19	TRBD2	TGTGCCAGTTCCAGCCCCCGCAGGGAGGGGGAGACCCAGTACTTC	CASSSPRREGETQYF
few	TRBJ2-7	TRBV11-3	-	TGTGCCAGCAGGCGGACTTTTAACACCTACGAGCAGTACTTC	CASRRTFNTYEQYF
-	TRBJ2-2	TRBV11-2	-	TGTGCCAGCAGCTTAGCCCCAGAAGCCGGGGAGCTGTTTTTT	CASSLAPEAGELFF
-	TRBJ2-7	TRBV4-2	-	TGTGCCAGCAGCCAGGTAGCGGTTACCTACGAGCAGTACTTC	CASSQVAVTYEQYF
-	TRBJ2-7	TRBV12-3/TRBV12-4	TRBD2	TGTGCCAGCAGTCTCGGACTAGATCGGTACTTC	CASSLGLDRYF
-	TRBJ1-6	TRBV27	-	TGTGCCAGCAGTAACACAGGGACGGGGTCACCCCTCCACTTT	CASSNTGTGSPLHF
-	TRBJ1-5	TRBV29-1	-	TGCAGCGTGGCGGGAAATAGCAATCAGCCCCAGCATTTT	CSVAGNSNQPQHF
-	TRBJ2-5	TRBV5-6	TRBD1	TGTGCCAGCAGCTTTACAGGGGTTAAGGAGACCCAGTACTTC	CASSFTGVKETQYF
few	TRBJ1-2	TRBV4-1	TRBD1	TGCGCCAGCAGCACTCCACAGGGGAACTATGGCTACACCTTC	CASSTPQGNYGYTF
-	TRBJ2-2	TRBV6-6	TRBD2	TGTGCCAGCAGCTCCCCCGCTAGCGGGGGGAAATACTCGAACACCGGGGAGCTGTTTTTT	CASSSPASGGKYSNTGELFF
-	TRBJ1-4	TRBV30	TRBD1	TGTGCCTGGGGACAGGGGGCCCGTGAAAAACTGTTTTTT	CAWGQGAREKLFF
few	TRBJ2-7	TRBV6-2/TRBV6-3	-	TGTGCCAGCAGTTACACAGGAACTTACGAGCAGTACTTC	CASSYTGTYEQYF
-	TRBJ2-7	TRBV6-5	TRBD1	TGTGCCAGCGGATTACGGGACAGGGCTACATACGAGCAGTACTTC	CASGLRDRATYEQYF
-	TRBJ1-2	TRBV7-8	-	TGTGCCAGCAGCGGCCCCGGGGGGAGGGGCCCTGTCGGCTACACCTTC	CASSGPGGRGPVGYTF